These 10 T cell receptor beta chains originate from one sample sequenced in a study of CD8+ T cells in alopecia areata (dated by TCRdb to the late 2010s). This specimen's time point label, per the study, means: less than five weeks on oral tofacitinib. The treatment or condition label, as the study defines it: oral pan-JAK inhibitor, 5-10 mg twice daily. Libraries were made using the immunoSEQ multiplex PCR assay. RNA was extracted from all samples and reverse transcribed into cDNA as template for TCR sequencing. Imported from immuneACCESS, the table was reduced by TCRdb to in-frame sequences with V and J called. These copies leave out some clones; in studies compared against another copy, an unresolved V gene accounts for under half, and the cause of the remainder is not known. The sample profile shows approximately 130,000 clones; around 60% of them were found once. Together, the top ten hold roughly 5% of the sample.

The material was CD4+ T cells sorted from blood, obtained at week 4, from a patient treated with tofacitinib. The receptor set was obtained from a human donor with alopecia areata.

This clone was observed a handful of times. This rearrangement joins TRBV7-8 to TRBJ2-3; maybe TRBD2 (6 bases). The length of the CDR3 is 15 residues. Germline loops: CDR1 SGHVS, CDR2 FQNEAQ. Deletions cut 4 bases from V and 2 bases from J, with 13 bases between. The chain's CDR3 is CASSSRDSPTDTQYF. CDR3 DNA sequence: TGTGCCAGCAGCTCCCGGGACTCCCCCACAGATACGCAGTATTTT.

This clone has just a few counts. V gene TRBV14 combines with J gene TRBJ1-3; D uncertain. CDR1 SGHDN and CDR2 FVKESK come from the germline V gene. This CDR3 has 13 residues. V lost 4 bases, J lost 3 bases, and 7 bases lay in between. CDR3 DNA: TGTGCCAGCAGCCTAAACAGTGGAAACACCATATATTTT. Amino acid sequence: CASSLNSGNTIYF.

The gene calls are TRBV7-2 and TRBJ2-7; D call uncertain. The V gene's germline CDR1 is SGHTA and CDR2 FQGNSA. The CDR3 extends over 12 amino acids. The ends were cut back, 1 base at V and 3 bases at J, with 4 bases in the middle. DNA for the CDR3: TGTGCCAGCAGCTTAGACATCTACGAGCAGTACTTC. Translated, it gives CASSLDIYEQYF.

The CDR3 loop is CASSLQGGGTEAFF. CDR3 bases: TGTGCCAGCAGCTTACAGGGAGGAGGCACTGAAGCTTTCTTT. The chain links TRBV7-9 to TRBJ1-1, with a weak D call TRBD1 (5 bases). The CDR3 consists of 14 residues. CDR1 is SEHNR and CDR2 is FQNEAQ in the germline V gene (reference sequence). Trimming stripped 2 bases from V and 4 bases from J, with 11 bases between.

In nucleotides, the CDR3 is TGTGCCATCAGTGAGGAGGGACAGGGAGTGCAGTTCTTC. Translating gives CAISEEGQGVQFF. The chain has TRBV10-3 and TRBJ2-1; the match to TRBD1 covers 9 bases. V gave up 2 bases and J gave up 12 bases; unmatched junction bases: 5. There are 13 residues in the CDR3. Per germline, CDR1 ENHRY and CDR2 SYGVKD.

This clone was detected only a few times. The genes are TRBV20-1 and TRBJ1-2; D gene ambiguous. V was shortened by 0 bases and J by 6 bases, with 5 bases between the two germline ends. The CDR3 totals 11 residues. CDR1 and CDR2 (germline): DFQATT, SNEGSKA (reference sequence). Written as DNA, the CDR3 is TGCAGTGCTAGAGATCATGATGGCTACACCTTC. It encodes CSARDHDGYTF.

V and J are TRBV20-1 and TRBJ1-2; D unresolved. From germline, CDR1 is DFQATT and CDR2 SNEGSKA (reference sequence). Trimming took 1 base from V and 7 from J, leaving 7 bases between them. This CDR3 has 11 amino acids. In DNA, the CDR3 is TGCAGTGCTAGAGCGGCAGGTGGCTACACCTTC. It translates to CSARAAGGYTF.

This clone was seen a handful of times. The rearrangement joins TRBV10-3 to TRBJ2-5; D remains unclear. The CDR3 runs 12 residues. Germline V gene lookup returns CDR1 ENHRY and CDR2 SYGVKD. Trimming took off 4 bases at V and 2 bases at J, with 5 bases between the two ends. In DNA, the CDR3 is TGTGCCATCAGTGGCCAGCAAGAGACCCAGTACTTC. Amino acids: CAISGQQETQYF.

The chain uses TRBV7-2 and TRBJ1-1; the D is unclear. Per the germline V gene, CDR1 is SGHTA and CDR2 is FQGNSA. V lost 0 bases and J lost 6, with 5 bases in between. The CDR3 has 12 amino acids. The CDR3, as DNA: TGTGCCAGCAGCTTAGCGACGTCTGAAGCTTTCTTT. This codes for CASSLATSEAFF. The complete variable domain, with remaining parts taken from reference TRBV7-2 and TRBJ1-1, reads GAGVSQSPSNKVTEKGKDVELRCDPISGHTALYWYRQSLGQGLEFLIYFQGNSAPDKSGLPSDRFSAERTGGSVSTLTIQRTQQEDSAVYLCASSLATSEAFFGQGTRLTVV.

This clone was seen only a few times. The genes are TRBV4-1 and TRBJ1-4; D perhaps matches TRBD1 (6 bases). This CDR3 contains 13 residues. The germline V gene has CDR1 MGHRA and CDR2 YSYEKL. CDR3 residues: CASKGGRREKLFF. In DNA, the CDR3 is TGCGCTTCTAAGGGGGGCCGGAGGGAAAAACTGTTTTTT.